This record covers a single T cell receptor (beta chain). These data originate in a study of cytomegalovirus exposure and HLA in healthy donors. The germline V gene encodes CDR1 MNHNS and CDR2 SASEGT. With 1 base removed from V and 2 bases from J, the gap between germline ends came to 7 bases. There are 14 residues in the CDR3. The PCR had 60 Vbeta and 13 Jbeta primers. Assay: immunoSEQ multiplex PCR; the TCRdb copy retains only in-frame clones and omits some. The repertoire holds fewer than 110,000 clones, with roughly 70% as singletons. The rearrangement links TRBV6-1 to TRBJ2-3; D remains ambiguous. The TCR originated in a man over 45 in good health and CMV-seronegative. Sequenced sample: PBMCs. The CDR3 region has the DNA TGTGCCAGCAGTGAAGTCGGTTACACAGATACGCAGTATTTT. It translates to CASSEVGYTDTQYF.